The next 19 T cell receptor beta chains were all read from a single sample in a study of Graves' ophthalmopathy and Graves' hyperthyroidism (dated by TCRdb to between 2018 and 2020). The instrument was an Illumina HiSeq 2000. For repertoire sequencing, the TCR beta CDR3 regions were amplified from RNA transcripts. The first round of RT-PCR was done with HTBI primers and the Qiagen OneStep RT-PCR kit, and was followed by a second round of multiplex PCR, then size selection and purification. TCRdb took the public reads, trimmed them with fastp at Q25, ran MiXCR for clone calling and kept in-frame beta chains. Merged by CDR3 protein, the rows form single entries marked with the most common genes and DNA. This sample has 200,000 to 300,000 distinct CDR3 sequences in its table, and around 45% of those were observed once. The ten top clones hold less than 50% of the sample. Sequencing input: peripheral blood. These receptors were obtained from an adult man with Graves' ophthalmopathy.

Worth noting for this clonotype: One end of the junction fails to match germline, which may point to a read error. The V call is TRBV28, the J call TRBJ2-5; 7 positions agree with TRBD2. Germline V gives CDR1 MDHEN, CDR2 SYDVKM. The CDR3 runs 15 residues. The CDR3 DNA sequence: TGTGCCAGCAGTTTTCGATGGGAGGGGCAAGGGACCCAGTACTTC. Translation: CASSFRWEGQGTQYF.

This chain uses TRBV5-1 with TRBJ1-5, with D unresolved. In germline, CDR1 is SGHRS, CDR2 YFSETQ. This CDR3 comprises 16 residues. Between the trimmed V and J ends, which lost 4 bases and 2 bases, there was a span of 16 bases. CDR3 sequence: CASSPGGHEGNQPQHF. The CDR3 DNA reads TGCGCCAGCAGCCCAGGAGGCCACGAGGGCAATCAGCCCCAGCATTTT. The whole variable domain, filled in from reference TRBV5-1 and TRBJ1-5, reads KAGVTQTPRYLIKTRGQQVTLSCSPISGHRSVSWYQQTPGQGLQFLFEYFSETQRNKGNFPGRFSGRQFSNSRSEMNVSTLELGDSALYLCASSPGGHEGNQPQHFGDGTRLSIL.

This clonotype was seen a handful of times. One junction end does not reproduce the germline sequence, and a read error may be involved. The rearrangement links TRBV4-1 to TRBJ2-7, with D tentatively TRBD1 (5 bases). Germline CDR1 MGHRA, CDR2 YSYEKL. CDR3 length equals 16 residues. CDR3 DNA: TGTGCCAGCAGCCAAGACCCAGGGCAAGGCGCCTACGAGCAGTACTTC. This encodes CASSQDPGQGAYEQYF.

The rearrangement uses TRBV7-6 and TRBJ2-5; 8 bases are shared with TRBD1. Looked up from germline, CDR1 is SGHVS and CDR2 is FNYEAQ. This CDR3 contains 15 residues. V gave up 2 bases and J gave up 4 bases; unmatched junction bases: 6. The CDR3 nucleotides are TGTGCCAGCAGCTTAATTGACGGACAGGGAGAGACCCAGTACTTC. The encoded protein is CASSLIDGQGETQYF.

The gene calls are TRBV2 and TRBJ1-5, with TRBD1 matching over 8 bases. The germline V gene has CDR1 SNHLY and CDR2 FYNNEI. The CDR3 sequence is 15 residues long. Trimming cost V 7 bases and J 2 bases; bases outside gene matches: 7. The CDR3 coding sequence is TGTGCCAGCAACCCGGGACAGGAGGGCAATCAGCCCCAGCATTTT. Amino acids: CASNPGQEGNQPQHF.

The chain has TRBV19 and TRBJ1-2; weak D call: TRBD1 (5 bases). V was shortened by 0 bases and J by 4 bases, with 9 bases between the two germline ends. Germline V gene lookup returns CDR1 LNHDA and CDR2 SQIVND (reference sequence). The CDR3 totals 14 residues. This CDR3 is CASSIEDTVYGYTF. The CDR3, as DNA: TGTGCCAGTAGTATAGAGGACACTGTCTATGGCTACACCTTC. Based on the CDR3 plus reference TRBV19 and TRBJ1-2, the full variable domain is DGGITQSPKYLFRKEGQNVTLSCEQNLNHDAMYWYRQDPGQGLRLIYYSQIVNDFQKGDIAEGYSVSREKKESFPLTVTSAQKNPTAFYLCASSIEDTVYGYTFGSGTRLTVV.

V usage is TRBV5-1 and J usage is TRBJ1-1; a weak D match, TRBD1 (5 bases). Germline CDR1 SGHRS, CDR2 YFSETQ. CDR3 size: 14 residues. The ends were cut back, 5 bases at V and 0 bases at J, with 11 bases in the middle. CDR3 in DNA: TGCGCCAGCAGATCGGGAGGGGTGAACACTGAAGCTTTCTTT. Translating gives CASRSGGVNTEAFF.

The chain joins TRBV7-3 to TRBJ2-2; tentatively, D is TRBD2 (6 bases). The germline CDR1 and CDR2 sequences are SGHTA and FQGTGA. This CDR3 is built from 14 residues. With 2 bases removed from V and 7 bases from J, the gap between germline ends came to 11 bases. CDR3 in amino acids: CASSLGGTHGELFF. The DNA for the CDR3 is TGTGCCAGCAGCTTAGGCGGGACCCACGGGGAGCTGTTTTTT. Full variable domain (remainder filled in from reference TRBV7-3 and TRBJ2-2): GAGVSQTPSNKVTEKGKYVELRCDPISGHTALYWYRQSLGQGPEFLIYFQGTGAADDSGLPNDRFFAVRPEGSVSTLKIQRTERGDSAVYLCASSLGGTHGELFFGEGSRLTVL.

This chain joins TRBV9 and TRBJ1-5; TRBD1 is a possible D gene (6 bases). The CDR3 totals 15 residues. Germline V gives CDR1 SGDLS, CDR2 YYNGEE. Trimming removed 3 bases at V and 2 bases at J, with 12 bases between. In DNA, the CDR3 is TGTGCCAGCAGCGCCAGGGACAACGGCAATCAGCCCCAGCATTTT. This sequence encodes CASSARDNGNQPQHF.

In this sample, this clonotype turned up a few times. The CDR3 is CASRLAGGSDEQYF. CDR3 nucleotide sequence: TGTGCCAGCAGGCTAGCGGGGGGAAGTGACGAGCAGTACTTC. V and J are TRBV2 and TRBJ2-7, with 11 positions matching TRBD2. V lost 6 bases and J lost 5; bases outside the gene matches: 6. The CDR3 has 14 amino acids. CDR1 SNHLY and CDR2 FYNNEI come from the germline V gene.

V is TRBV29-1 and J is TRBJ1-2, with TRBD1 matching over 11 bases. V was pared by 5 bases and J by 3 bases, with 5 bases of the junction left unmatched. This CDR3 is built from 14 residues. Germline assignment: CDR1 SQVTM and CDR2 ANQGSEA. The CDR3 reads CSVPDRGRDYGYTF. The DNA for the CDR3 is TGCAGCGTTCCGGACAGGGGGCGCGACTATGGCTACACCTTC.

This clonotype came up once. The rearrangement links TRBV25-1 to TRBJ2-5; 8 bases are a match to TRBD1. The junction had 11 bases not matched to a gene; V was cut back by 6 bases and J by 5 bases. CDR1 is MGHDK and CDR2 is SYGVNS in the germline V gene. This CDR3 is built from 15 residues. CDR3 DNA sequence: TGTGCCAGCAGGGGAACTAGCAGGACAGGGGAGACCCAGTACTTC. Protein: CASRGTSRTGETQYF.

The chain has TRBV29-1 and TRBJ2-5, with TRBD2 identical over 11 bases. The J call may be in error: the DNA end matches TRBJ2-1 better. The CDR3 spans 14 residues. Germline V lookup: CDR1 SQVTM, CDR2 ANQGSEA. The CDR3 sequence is CSVDDLAGGYEQFF. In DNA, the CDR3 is TGCAGCGTTGACGACCTAGCGGGAGGATATGAGCAGTTCTTC.

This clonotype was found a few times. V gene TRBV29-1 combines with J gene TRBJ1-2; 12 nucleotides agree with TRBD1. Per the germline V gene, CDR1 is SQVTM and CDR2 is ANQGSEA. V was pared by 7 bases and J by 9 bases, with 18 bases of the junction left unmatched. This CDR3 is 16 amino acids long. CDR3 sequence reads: CSDGAGQGADDRSYTF. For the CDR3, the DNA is TGCAGCGACGGAGCGGGACAGGGGGCCGACGACCGAAGCTACACCTTC.

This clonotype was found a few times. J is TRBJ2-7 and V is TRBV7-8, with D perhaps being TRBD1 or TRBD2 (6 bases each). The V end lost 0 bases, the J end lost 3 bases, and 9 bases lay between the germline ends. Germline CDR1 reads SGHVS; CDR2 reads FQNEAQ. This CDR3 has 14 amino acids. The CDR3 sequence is CASSLARGHYEQYF. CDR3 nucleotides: TGTGCCAGCAGCTTAGCTCGGGGGCACTACGAGCAGTACTTC.

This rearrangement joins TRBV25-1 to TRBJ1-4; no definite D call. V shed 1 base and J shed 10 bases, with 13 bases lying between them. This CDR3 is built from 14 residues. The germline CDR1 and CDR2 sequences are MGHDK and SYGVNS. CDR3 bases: TGTGCCAGCAGTGAATTTGAGGACCAAGCAAAACTGTTTTTT. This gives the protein CASSEFEDQAKLFF.

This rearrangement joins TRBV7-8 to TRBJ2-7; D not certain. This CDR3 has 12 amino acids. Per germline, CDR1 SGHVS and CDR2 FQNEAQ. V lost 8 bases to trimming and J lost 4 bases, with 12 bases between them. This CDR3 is CASSSMGYEQYF. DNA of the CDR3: TGTGCCAGCTCGTCGATGGGGTACGAGCAGTACTTC.

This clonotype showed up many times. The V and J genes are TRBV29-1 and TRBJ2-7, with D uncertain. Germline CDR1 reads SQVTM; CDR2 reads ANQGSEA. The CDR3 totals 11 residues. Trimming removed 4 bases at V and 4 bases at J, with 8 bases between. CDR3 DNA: TGCAGCGTTGGATCGGGTTACGAGCAGTACTTC. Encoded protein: CSVGSGYEQYF.

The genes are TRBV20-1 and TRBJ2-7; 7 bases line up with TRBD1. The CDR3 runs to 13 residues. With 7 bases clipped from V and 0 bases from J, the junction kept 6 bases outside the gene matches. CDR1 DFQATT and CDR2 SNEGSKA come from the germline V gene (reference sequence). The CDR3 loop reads CSGRDSSSYEQYF. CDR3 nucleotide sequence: TGCAGTGGTCGGGACAGCAGCTCCTACGAGCAGTACTTC.